Listed here are 16 T cell receptor beta chains from one sample, sequenced in a study of blood T cell repertoires in COVID-19. Clones were read by immunoSEQ multiplex PCR, and TCRdb kept only the in-frame ones, dropping some. The sample has about 74,000 clones, 80% to 90% seen once. Material for sequencing was peripheral blood. These receptors all stem from a man aged 70-80 years with acute or convalescent COVID-19.

The chain employs TRBV10-3 and TRBJ1-1; D perhaps matches TRBD1 (5 bases). The ends were cut back, 6 bases at V and 5 bases at J, with 13 bases in the middle. The CDR3 has 13 residues. CDR1 is ENHRY, CDR2 SYGVKD, per germline. The CDR3 reads CAIRTERKTEAFF. In nucleotides, the CDR3 is TGTGCCATCAGGACAGAGCGAAAAACTGAAGCTTTCTTT.

V is TRBV14 and J is TRBJ1-3; no definite D call. Germline V gene data show CDR1 as SGHDN and CDR2 as FVKESK. V was pared by 0 bases and J by 0 bases, with 9 bases between. This CDR3 is built from 16 residues. The CDR3: CASSQDLQISGNTIYF. The DNA for the CDR3 is TGTGCCAGCAGCCAAGATCTCCAGATCTCTGGAAACACCATATATTTT.

The V and J genes are TRBV5-4 and TRBJ2-7; 9 nucleotides agree with TRBD1. The CDR3 has 14 amino acids. The junction had 5 bases not matched to a gene; V was cut back by 4 bases and J by 3 bases. CDR1 is SGHNT and CDR2 is YYREEE in the germline V gene (reference sequence). The CDR3 region is CASSGGQGYYEQYF. The CDR3 nucleotides read TGTGCCAGCAGCGGGGGACAGGGCTACTACGAGCAGTACTTC.

This chain links TRBV11-3 with TRBJ2-2, with TRBD1 matching 8 bases. There are 17 residues in the CDR3. From germline, CDR1 is SGHNT and CDR2 YENEEA. The V segment lost 6 bases and the J segment 5 bases; nucleotides outside the gene matches: 14. This CDR3 reads CASSSRAGTGSTGELFF. The CDR3 DNA reads as TGTGCCAGCAGTTCTAGAGCCGGGACAGGATCGACCGGGGAGCTGTTTTTT.

DNA for the CDR3: TGCGCCAGCAGCTCCTCCGGGACAGGGAGAAATACGCAGTATTTT. This translates into CASSSSGTGRNTQYF. The chain is built from TRBV5-1 and TRBJ2-3; 9 nucleotides line up with TRBD1. With 3 bases clipped from V and 7 bases from J, the junction kept 9 bases outside the gene matches. Germline CDR1 reads SGHRS; CDR2 reads YFSETQ. The CDR3 is 15 residues long. Using reference TRBV5-1 and TRBJ2-3 for the parts outside the CDR3, the full variable domain is KAGVTQTPRYLIKTRGQQVTLSCSPISGHRSVSWYQQTPGQGLQFLFEYFSETQRNKGNFPGRFSGRQFSNSRSEMNVSTLELGDSALYLCASSSSGTGRNTQYFGPGTRLTVL.

This clone was observed a few times. This rearrangement joins TRBV5-6 to TRBJ2-7; TRBD1 might be the D (6 bases). V was pared by 5 bases and J by 1 base, with 13 bases between. The CDR3 runs 14 residues. Per the germline V gene, CDR1 is SGHDT and CDR2 is YYEEEE. CDR3 protein: CASSRDTYSYEQYF. The CDR3 DNA reads as TGTGCCAGCAGTCGGGACACCTATTCCTACGAGCAGTACTTC.

The chain is built from TRBV3-1 (or the pseudogene TRBV3-2) and TRBJ1-6; 9 nucleotides match TRBD1. V shed 1 base and J 6 bases; nucleotides not matched to a gene: 4. Germline V gene data show CDR1 as LGHDT and CDR2 as YNNKEL (reference sequence). The CDR3 extends over 16 amino acids. CDR3 loop: CASSQGLDRGNSPLHF. Written as DNA, the CDR3 is TGTGCCAGCAGCCAAGGTCTGGACAGGGGTAATTCACCCCTCCACTTT.

V usage is TRBV7-2 and J usage is TRBJ2-3; no definite D call. This CDR3 has 12 residues. CDR1 and CDR2 (germline): SGHTA, FQGNSA. Trimming removed 8 bases at V and 1 base at J, with 7 bases between. The CDR3 sequence: CASALGTDTQYF. The CDR3 DNA reads as TGTGCCAGCGCACTGGGCACAGATACGCAGTATTTT.

With respect to this clone: Other DNA sequences in the sample encode the same CDR3. The V call is TRBV3-1 (or the pseudogene TRBV3-2), the J call TRBJ2-1; D remains unclear. V was cut by 4 bases and J by 6 bases, with 4 bases left in between. Germline V CDR1 and CDR2: LGHDT, YNNKEL (reference sequence). This CDR3 is built from 11 residues. CDR3: CASSRANEQFF. The CDR3 coding sequence is TGTGCCAGCAGCCGCGCCAATGAGCAGTTCTTC.

This clone was seen just once. The rearrangement joins TRBV5-1 to TRBJ1-3; D not certain. The CDR3 covers 15 residues. V dropped 1 base and J dropped 2 bases, with 10 bases sitting between them. The germline V gene has CDR1 SGHRS and CDR2 YFSETQ. The CDR3 region has the DNA TGCGCCAGCAGCTTGCGGACGGGAACTGGAAACACCATATATTTT. It yields the protein CASSLRTGTGNTIYF.

This rearrangement joins TRBV5-1 to TRBJ2-2; 12 positions agree with TRBD1. This CDR3 has 16 residues. The J segment lost 7 bases and the V segment lost 4 bases, leaving 8 bases of the junction unmatched. Germline loops: CDR1 SGHRS, CDR2 YFSETQ. The DNA for the CDR3 is TGCGCCAGCAGCCCGGGACAGGGGGCGCAGGGCGGGGAGCTGTTTTTT. Translation: CASSPGQGAQGGELFF.

This chain uses TRBV7-3 with TRBJ2-1; D not resolved. Trimming shortened V by 2 bases and J by 5 bases, and 10 bases separated the two germline ends. CDR1 SGHTA and CDR2 FQGTGA come from the germline V gene. The CDR3 runs to 14 residues. CDR3 residues: CASSLAVYDNEQFF. CDR3 coding DNA: TGTGCCAGCAGCTTAGCGGTTTACGACAATGAGCAGTTCTTC. Drawing the rest from reference TRBV7-3 and TRBJ2-1, the complete variable domain is GAGVSQTPSNKVTEKGKYVELRCDPISGHTALYWYRQSLGQGPEFLIYFQGTGAADDSGLPNDRFFAVRPEGSVSTLKIQRTERGDSAVYLCASSLAVYDNEQFFGPGTRLTVL.

This clone was observed a handful of times. V is TRBV6-5 and J is TRBJ1-1; no clear D gene. This CDR3 has 14 residues. Germline loops: CDR1 MNHEY, CDR2 SVGAGI. Trimming cost V 0 bases and J 1 base, with 6 bases left between them. As DNA, the CDR3 is TGTGCCAGCAGTTACTCGGGCACGAACACTGAAGCTTTCTTT. The encoded protein is CASSYSGTNTEAFF.

The rearrangement links TRBV9 to TRBJ2-7; 10 nucleotides align to TRBD1. This CDR3 contains 15 residues. CDR1 SGDLS and CDR2 YYNGEE come from the germline V gene. With V trimmed by 0 bases and J by 6 bases, 6 bases remained unmatched. In DNA form, the CDR3 reads TGTGCCAGCAGCGTAGAGGGGACAGGGGTAGGCGAGCAGTACTTC. Translation: CASSVEGTGVGEQYF.

This chain connects TRBV7-2 to TRBJ2-5, with TRBD1 as a possible D gene (5 bases). Germline V gene data show CDR1 as SGHTA and CDR2 as FQGNSA. Trimming shortened V by 5 bases and J by 5 bases, and 27 bases separated the two germline ends. This CDR3 has 18 amino acids. CDR3 nucleotides: TGTGCCAGCAGCCTAGACGTAGCTGGACACCCAGAGGAGGAGACCCAGTACTTC. Amino acid sequence: CASSLDVAGHPEEETQYF.

The chain is built from TRBV3-1 (or the pseudogene TRBV3-2) and TRBJ2-1; 9 bases align to TRBD2. The germline CDR1 and CDR2 sequences are LGHDT and YNNKEL (reference sequence). Germline trimming cut 1 base from V and 3 bases from J; bases unmatched to any gene: 1. This CDR3 region has 15 residues. The DNA for the CDR3 is TGTGCCAGCAGCCAAGGGACTAGCGACTACAATGAGCAGTTCTTC. Protein: CASSQGTSDYNEQFF.